The 26 T cell receptor beta chains below were found in one sample sequenced in a study of CD8 T cell repertoires and HIV-1 epitope variants. Antigen specificity for these receptors is unknown. TCRdb's table, derived via immunoSEQ multiplex PCR, lists solely in-frame clones and lacks some. Of fewer than 7,000 clones in the sample, roughly two thirds were seen once. Material for sequencing was cultured CD8+ T cells derived from PBMCs. The receptor set was obtained from a male donor with HIV.

CDR3 protein: CASSLGRRPTDTQYF. In DNA form, the CDR3 reads TGCGCCAGCAGCTTGGGTAGACGGCCCACAGATACGCAGTATTTT. The V call is TRBV5-1, the J call TRBJ2-3; D gene unclear. Germline V gene data show CDR1 as SGHRS and CDR2 as YFSETQ. V lost 0 bases and J 2 bases, leaving 10 bases between the germline ends. The CDR3 is 15 amino acids.

The V gene is TRBV11-3, the J gene TRBJ2-3; 10 nucleotides align to TRBD1. This CDR3 has 15 amino acids. After removal of 5 bases from V and 6 bases from J, the junction contained 8 bases not matched to a gene. Germline-derived CDR1 and CDR2 are SGHNT and YENEEA. Here the CDR3 reads CASSLGTGAYDTQYF. The CDR3 DNA is TGTGCCAGCAGCCTAGGGACAGGGGCATACGATACGCAGTATTTT.

V gene TRBV2 combines with J gene TRBJ1-1; D gene unclear. V was trimmed by 5 bases and J by 1 base, leaving 14 bases between them. The CDR3 has 15 residues. Germline V gene lookup returns CDR1 SNHLY and CDR2 FYNNEI. Here the CDR3 reads CASSTDLHGNTEAFF. The DNA of the CDR3 is TGTGCCAGCAGTACCGACTTGCATGGGAACACTGAAGCTTTCTTT.

The rearrangement uses TRBV19 and TRBJ2-7; tentative D call: TRBD2 (6 bases). In germline, CDR1 is LNHDA, CDR2 SQIVND (reference sequence). The CDR3 is 15 amino acids. V gave up 5 bases and J gave up 0 bases, with 14 bases separating them. CDR3: CASSGYLANSYEQYF. In nucleotides, the CDR3 is TGTGCCAGTAGTGGATACCTAGCGAACTCCTACGAGCAGTACTTC. The variable domain in full, with the rest retrieved from reference TRBV19 and TRBJ2-7, is DGGITQSPKYLFRKEGQNVTLSCEQNLNHDAMYWYRQDPGQGLRLIYYSQIVNDFQKGDIAEGYSVSREKKESFPLTVTSAQKNPTAFYLCASSGYLANSYEQYFGPGTRLTVT.

The chain links TRBV21-1 to TRBJ2-1; TRBD2 reflects the table's D call only, with no check against the DNA. TRBV21-1 is a known pseudogene. This CDR3 contains 17 residues. The CDR3 DNA reads TGTGCCAGCGGGAGCATACTAGGCGGGAGGGCCCTGTATGAGCAGTTCTTC. Protein product: CASGSILGGRALYEQFF.

This chain links TRBV5-4 with TRBJ2-5; 7 bases fit TRBD2. The V segment lost 0 bases and the J segment 5 bases; nucleotides outside the gene matches: 10. The CDR3 covers 16 residues. From germline, CDR1 is SGHNT and CDR2 YYREEE (reference sequence). The CDR3 sequence: CASSLVDGGRDETQYF. The CDR3, as DNA: TGTGCCAGCAGCTTGGTTGATGGCGGGAGAGACGAGACCCAGTACTTC.

On this clone: One end of the junction fails to match germline, which may point to a read error. The chain recombines TRBV29-1 with TRBJ2-5; D is uncertain. The CDR3 spans 11 residues. Germline CDR1 is SQVTM and CDR2 is ANQGSEA. CDR3 nucleotide sequence: TGCAGCGTCGAAGAGACAGAGACCCAGTACTTC. Translated: CSVEETETQYF.

The chain employs TRBV21-1 and TRBJ2-7; TRBD2, the table's D call, lacks a check against the DNA. TRBV21-1 is reported as a pseudogene. The CDR3 is 18 residues long. The CDR3 spells CASSKTVLNSGGNYEQYF. In nucleotides, the CDR3 is TGTGCCAGCAGCAAAACGGTCTTGAACAGCGGGGGGAATTACGAGCAGTACTTC.

This clone is medium-sized (0.01 to 0.1%) by share. The V and J genes are TRBV4-1 and TRBJ2-7, with TRBD2 identical over 8 bases. Germline V gene data show CDR1 as MGHRA and CDR2 as YSYEKL. J gave up 5 bases and V 1 base, and 1 base lay outside the gene matches. The length of the CDR3 is 13 residues. The CDR3 is CASSQGTSNEQYF. CDR3 DNA: TGCGCCAGCAGCCAAGGGACTAGCAACGAGCAGTACTTC.

The chain joins TRBV5-6 to TRBJ2-7, with D possibly being TRBD1 (6 bases). V lost 0 bases, J lost 6 bases, and 13 bases lay in between. The length of the CDR3 is 14 residues. CDR1 is SGHDT and CDR2 is YYEEEE in the germline V gene. The CDR3 loop reads CASSLDRASGEQYF. Here the CDR3 DNA reads TGTGCCAGCAGCTTGGACAGGGCATCTGGCGAGCAGTACTTC. Full variable domain (missing parts from reference TRBV5-6 and TRBJ2-7): DAGVTQSPTHLIKTRGQQVTLRCSPKSGHDTVSWYQQALGQGPQFIFQYYEEEERQRGNFPDRFSGHQFPNYSSELNVNALLLGDSALYLCASSLDRASGEQYFGPGTRLTVT.

This clone was detected a few times. J is TRBJ2-2 and V is TRBV6-5, with D unclear. Between the trimmed V and J ends, which lost 2 bases and 1 base, there was a span of 8 bases. CDR3 size: 15 residues. The germline CDR1 and CDR2 sequences are MNHEY and SVGAGI. CDR3: CASSYEPENTGELFF. In DNA form, the CDR3 reads TGTGCCAGCAGTTACGAGCCAGAGAACACCGGGGAGCTGTTTTTT.

The V and J genes are TRBV5-1 and TRBJ2-7; 11 bases are a match to TRBD1. The CDR3 contains 16 residues. V shed 0 bases, J shed 6 bases, and the junction held 8 bases outside the gene matches. CDR1 and CDR2 from the germline V gene are SGHRS and YFSETQ. The DNA for the CDR3 is TGCGCCAGCAGCTTGGATGGGGACAGGGGGTGGGGCGAGCAGTACTTC. Translation: CASSLDGDRGWGEQYF.

V and J are TRBV7-9 and TRBJ1-2; TRBD1 aligns across 9 bases. The CDR3 spans 14 residues. The V gene's germline CDR1 is SEHNR and CDR2 FQNEAQ (reference sequence). Unmatched junction bases numbered 4, after V lost 5 bases and J lost 3 bases. This CDR3 reads CASSLRTGDYGYTF. CDR3 in DNA: TGTGCCAGCAGCCTGAGGACAGGGGACTATGGCTACACCTTC.

For this clone: At one end the junction does not follow the germline gene, possibly because of a read error. The sample has other DNA sequences that encode this CDR3 too. The rearrangement joins TRBV5-4 to TRBJ1-1; perhaps TRBD1 as D (5 bases). From germline, CDR1 is SGHNT and CDR2 YYREEE (reference sequence). This CDR3 is built from 12 residues. The CDR3 spells CASTSTGGEAFF. CDR3 sequence (DNA): TGCGCCAGCACTTCGACCGGGGGTGAAGCTTTCTTT.

The CDR3 reads CASCLGRGGHTGELFF. CDR3 in DNA: TGTGCCAGCTGCCTCGGGAGAGGGGGGCACACCGGGGAGCTGTTTTTT. The chain joins TRBV9 to TRBJ2-2; the D call may be TRBD1 or TRBD2 (6 bases each). The germline V gene has CDR1 SGDLS and CDR2 YYNGEE. V gave up 7 bases and J gave up 3 bases, with 19 bases separating them. The CDR3 contains 16 residues.

This clone was picked up a small number of times. J is TRBJ2-1 and V is TRBV28, with 7 positions matching TRBD2. Unmatched junction bases numbered 14, after V lost 3 bases and J lost 9 bases. Germline CDR1 MDHEN, CDR2 SYDVKM. The CDR3 extends over 16 amino acids. CDR3 nucleotides: TGTGCCAGCAGTTTCCCTAGGATGGGAGGGCCGATTGAGCAGTTCTTC. Amino acid sequence: CASSFPRMGGPIEQFF.

The rearrangement uses TRBV6-5 and TRBJ1-5; the D is unclear. Germline values: CDR1 MNHEY, CDR2 SVGAGI. Trimming left V 0 bases short and J 5 bases short, with 11 bases between. This CDR3 has 15 residues. CDR3 coding DNA: TGTGCCAGCAGTTACTCTCTCGACCTCCATCAGCCCCAGCATTTT. Its protein is CASSYSLDLHQPQHF.

The chain has TRBV28 and TRBJ2-1; 10 bases are shared with TRBD2. After removal of 4 bases from V and 6 bases from J, the junction contained 3 bases not matched to a gene. Germline V gene data show CDR1 as MDHEN and CDR2 as SYDVKM. This CDR3 is 14 amino acids long. CDR3 region: CASSSGLAVNEQFF. The CDR3 nucleotides are TGTGCCAGCAGTTCCGGACTAGCGGTCAATGAGCAGTTCTTC.

CDR3 region: CASSEAQYGELFF. CDR3 nucleotide sequence: TGTGCCAGCAGTGAAGCGCAATACGGGGAGCTGTTTTTT. The chain employs TRBV6-1 and TRBJ2-2; D uncertain. The CDR3 runs 13 residues. Germline V gene data show CDR1 as MNHNS and CDR2 as SASEGT. V was clipped by 0 bases and J by 7 bases, with 6 bases between them.

The chain recombines TRBV15 with TRBJ2-3; 9 bases line up with TRBD1. The germline V gene has CDR1 LNHNV and CDR2 YYDKDF (reference sequence). Losses at the gene ends were 1 base for V and 0 bases for J; bases not matched to a gene: 5. CDR3 length equals 17 residues. The CDR3 DNA is TGTGCCACCAGCAGAGCAAGGGGGACAGGGAGCACAGATACGCAGTATTTT. This gives the protein CATSRARGTGSTDTQYF.

The chain employs TRBV6-5 and TRBJ2-7, with D possibly TRBD1 on 6 matching bases. The V end was cut by 7 bases, the J end by 4 bases, with 17 bases between. The CDR3 spans 14 residues. The germline V gene encodes CDR1 MNHEY and CDR2 SVGAGI. The CDR3 DNA sequence: TGTGCCAGCACCGCAGGGGAGTCAAGATACGAGCAGTACTTC. This codes for CASTAGESRYEQYF.

This chain links TRBV6-5 with TRBJ2-1; TRBD1 is a possible D gene (6 bases). The V end lost 5 bases, the J end lost 6 bases, and 11 bases lay between the germline ends. CDR3 length equals 13 residues. The germline V gene encodes CDR1 MNHEY and CDR2 SVGAGI. CDR3 sequence reads: CASSKTGFNEQFF. For the CDR3, the DNA is TGTGCCAGCAGTAAGACAGGATTCAATGAGCAGTTCTTC.

V usage is TRBV19 and J usage is TRBJ2-1; the match to TRBD2 covers 9 bases. The CDR3 consists of 14 residues. V dropped 4 bases and J dropped 7; count of bases not matched to a gene: 5. Germline CDR1 reads LNHDA; CDR2 reads SQIVND (reference sequence). CDR3 sequence: CASSKPSGVNEQFF. CDR3 in DNA: TGTGCCAGTAGTAAACCTAGCGGGGTAAATGAGCAGTTCTTC.

The genes are TRBV7-9 and TRBJ1-1, with D unclear. The CDR3 is 12 residues long. Trimming took 5 bases from V and 7 from J, leaving 11 bases between them. Germline CDR1 reads SEHNR; CDR2 reads FQNEAQ (reference sequence). In nucleotides, the CDR3 is TGTGCCAGCAGCACTTCGGGGAATGAAGCTTTCTTT. This translates into CASSTSGNEAFF.

The V call is TRBV30, the J call TRBJ2-3; 13 bases are shared with TRBD2. J was trimmed by 6 bases and V by 4 bases; bases with no gene match: 7. CDR3 size: 15 residues. Germline values: CDR1 GTSNPN, CDR2 SVGIG (reference sequence). CDR3 loop: CAWTPTSGGRDTQYF. The CDR3 nucleotides are TGTGCCTGGACCCCGACTAGCGGGGGGCGGGATACGCAGTATTTT.

The chain has TRBV6-5 and TRBJ2-1; 7 bases agree with TRBD2. Per germline, CDR1 MNHEY and CDR2 SVGAGI. This CDR3 spans 10 amino acids. The V segment lost 10 bases and the J segment 8 bases; nucleotides outside the gene matches: 2. The CDR3 protein is CATGGYEQFF. Here the CDR3 DNA reads TGTGCCACCGGGGGGTATGAGCAGTTCTTC.